This T cell receptor (beta chain) was recovered during a study of T cells in localized non-small cell lung cancer. Points from the study as a whole: Median detection of top 100 tumor clones in adjacent lung was over 45 clones. Heterogeneity stays possible, as sequencing covered only one tumor region. Uninvolved nearby lung showed the greatest T cell clonality, exceeding that found in tumor.

In regard to this clone: Its matching antigen is unknown.

Profiling relied on immunoSEQ multiplex PCR, and the TCRdb table lists in-frame clones only, not all of them. The sample includes 38,000 or so clones, around 86% of them seen just once. This receptor was identified in a male donor at least 60 years old with stage II lung adenocarcinoma. Sequencing used peripheral blood mononuclear cells, obtained before any cancer treatment.

The CDR3: CASSLASGLAGVHFF. The CDR3 nucleotides are TGTGCCAGCAGCTTAGCTTCGGGACTAGCGGGAGTACATTTCTTC. This sequence joins TRBV11-3 and TRBJ2-1, with 14 bases matching TRBD2. Looked up from germline, CDR1 is SGHNT and CDR2 is YENEEA. The V gene end was trimmed by 1 base and the J gene end by 16 bases; junction bases not matched to a gene: 9. The CDR3 has 15 residues.